This T cell receptor (beta chain) was identified during a study of T cell responses to AZD1222 COVID-19 vaccine. Study-level findings and limits: Seropositive at baseline were only a handful of AZD1222 recipients. Regions 160-218 and 743-854 dominated among vaccine-associated CD4 TCRs spanning spike.

Germline values: CDR1 MDHEN, CDR2 SYDVKM. V shed 5 bases, J shed 6 bases, and the junction held 22 bases outside the gene matches. CDR3 size: 19 residues. This clone has more than one count but fewer than ten. No antigen is known for it. Generated by immunoSEQ multiplex PCR, the TCRdb table keeps only in-frame clones and is missing some. Here the sample spans more than 50,000 clones, roughly nine tenths being singletons. Sequenced material: peripheral blood, taken on day 0 of AZD1222 vaccination. The V call is TRBV28, the J call TRBJ1-5, with 7 bases aligning to TRBD1. The clonotype originates from an adult in good health. CDR3 in amino acids: CASSPSAWQAGGSGQPQHF. The CDR3 DNA sequence: TGTGCCAGCAGTCCCAGCGCGTGGCAGGCAGGGGGTTCGGGTCAGCCCCAGCATTTT.